The text below deals with one T cell receptor beta chain. These data come from a study of blood T cell repertoires in COVID-19. Turning to the study itself: COVID-19 samples from acute and convalescent phases originated in the United States, Italy and Spain. Sources were T cells, B-cell-depleted T cells, or PBMCs; the material itself was cDNA or gDNA.

The ends lost 0 bases at V and 3 bases at J; junction bases unmatched: 9. This CDR3 region has 16 residues. Germline CDR1 SGHNT, CDR2 YYREEE (reference sequence). TCRdb's copy holds only in-frame clones and misses some; the assay was immunoSEQ multiplex PCR. Among approximately 150,000 clones listed, more than 90% were seen once. What was sequenced was peripheral blood. The V and J genes are TRBV5-4 and TRBJ2-7, with TRBD1 matching 7 bases. The clonotype comes from a man between 60 and 75 years old with active or convalescent COVID-19. This CDR3 reads CASSLEGGLVIYEQYF. CDR3 DNA: TGTGCCAGCAGCTTGGAAGGGGGCCTTGTTATCTACGAGCAGTACTTC.